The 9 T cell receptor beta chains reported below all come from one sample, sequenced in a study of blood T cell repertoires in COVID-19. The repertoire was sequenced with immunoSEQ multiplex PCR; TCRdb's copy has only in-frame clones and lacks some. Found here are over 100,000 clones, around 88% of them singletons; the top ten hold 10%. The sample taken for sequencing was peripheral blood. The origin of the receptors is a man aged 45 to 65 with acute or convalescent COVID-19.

CDR3 nucleotides: TGTGCCAGCGGTTCAACGCGAACAGGGGGCAAGGGCTACACCTTC. Translating it yields CASGSTRTGGKGYTF. V and J are TRBV6-5 and TRBJ1-2; 9 nucleotides align to TRBD1. Germline CDR1 MNHEY, CDR2 SVGAGI. The CDR3 totals 15 residues. The V and J ends lost 8 bases and 8 bases, in that order; junction bases with no gene match: 15.

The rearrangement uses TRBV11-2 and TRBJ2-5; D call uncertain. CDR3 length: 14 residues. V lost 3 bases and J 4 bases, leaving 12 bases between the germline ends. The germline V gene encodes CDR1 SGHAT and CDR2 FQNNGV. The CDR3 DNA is TGTGCCAGCAGCTTTGGTTCTACTGGAGAGACCCAGTACTTC. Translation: CASSFGSTGETQYF.

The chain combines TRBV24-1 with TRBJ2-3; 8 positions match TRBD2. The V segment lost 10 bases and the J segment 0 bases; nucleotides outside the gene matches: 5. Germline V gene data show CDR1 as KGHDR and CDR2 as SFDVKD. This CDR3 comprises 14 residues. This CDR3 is CATSASGSTDTQYF. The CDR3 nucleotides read TGTGCCACGTCGGCTAGCGGGAGCACAGATACGCAGTATTTT.

The CDR3 is CASSMAGGRETQYF. CDR3 sequence (DNA): TGTGCCAGTAGTATGGCGGGGGGGCGCGAGACCCAGTACTTC. The J gene is TRBJ2-5, the V gene TRBV19; 9 bases align to TRBD2. CDR1 and CDR2 (germline): LNHDA, SQIVND (reference sequence). The ends lost 3 bases at V and 5 bases at J; junction bases unmatched: 4. The CDR3 has 14 residues.

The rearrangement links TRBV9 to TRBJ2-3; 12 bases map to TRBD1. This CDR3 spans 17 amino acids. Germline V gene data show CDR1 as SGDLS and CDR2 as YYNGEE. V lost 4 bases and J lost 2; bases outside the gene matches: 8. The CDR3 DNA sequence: TGTGCCAGCAGCTCATTCCCGGGACAGGGGGCCACAGATACGCAGTATTTT. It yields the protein CASSSFPGQGATDTQYF.

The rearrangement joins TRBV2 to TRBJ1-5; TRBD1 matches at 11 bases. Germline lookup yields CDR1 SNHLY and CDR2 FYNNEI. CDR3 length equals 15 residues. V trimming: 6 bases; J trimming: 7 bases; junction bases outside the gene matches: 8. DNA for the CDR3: TGTGCCAGCAGCGGGGACAGGGGGTCCCAGCAGCCCCAGCATTTT. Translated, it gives CASSGDRGSQQPQHF.

The CDR3 region has the DNA TGTGCCACCAGTGATGCGAGGGGGCCTGGGGAGACCCAGTACTTC. Its translation is CATSDARGPGETQYF. The J gene is TRBJ2-5, the V gene TRBV24-1; 7 positions agree with TRBD1. The V and J ends lost 3 bases and 5 bases, in that order; junction bases with no gene match: 8. Germline values: CDR1 KGHDR, CDR2 SFDVKD. The CDR3 is 15 amino acids.

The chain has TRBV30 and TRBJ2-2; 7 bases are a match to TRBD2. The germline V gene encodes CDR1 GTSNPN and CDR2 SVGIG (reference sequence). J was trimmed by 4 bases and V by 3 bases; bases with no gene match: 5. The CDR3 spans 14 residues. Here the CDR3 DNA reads TGTGCCTGGAGAGGCGGGGGTGGCACCGGGGAGCTGTTTTTT. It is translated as CAWRGGGGTGELFF.

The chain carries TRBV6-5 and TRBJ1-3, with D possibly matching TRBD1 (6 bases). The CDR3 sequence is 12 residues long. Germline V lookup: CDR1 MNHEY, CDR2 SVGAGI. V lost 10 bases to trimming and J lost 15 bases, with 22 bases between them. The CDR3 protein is CATSSSGTNKYF. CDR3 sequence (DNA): TGTGCCACCTCATCCTCCGGGACAAATAAATATTTT.